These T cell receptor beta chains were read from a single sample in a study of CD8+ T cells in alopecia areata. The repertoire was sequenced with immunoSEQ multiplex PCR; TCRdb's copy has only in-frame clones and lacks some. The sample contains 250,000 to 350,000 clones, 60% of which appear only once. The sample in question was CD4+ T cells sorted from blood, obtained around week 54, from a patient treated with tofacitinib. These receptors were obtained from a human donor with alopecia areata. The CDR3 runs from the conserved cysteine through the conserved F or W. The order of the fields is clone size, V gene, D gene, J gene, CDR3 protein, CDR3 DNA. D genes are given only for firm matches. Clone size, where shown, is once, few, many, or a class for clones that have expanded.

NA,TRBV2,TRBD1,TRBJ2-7,CASSSNDRGTYEQYF,TGTGCCAGCAGTTCTAATGACAGGGGGACATACGAGCAGTACTTC
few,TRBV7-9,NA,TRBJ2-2,CASGRTENTGELFF,TGTGCCAGCGGACGGACAGAGAACACCGGGGAGCTGTTTTTT
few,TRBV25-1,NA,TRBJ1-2,CASSDTRGIYGYTF,TGTGCCAGCAGTGATACCCGAGGGATCTATGGCTACACCTTC
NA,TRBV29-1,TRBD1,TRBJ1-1,CSVGQGGTEAFF,TGCAGCGTCGGACAGGGGGGCACTGAAGCTTTCTTT
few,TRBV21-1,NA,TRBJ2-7,CASSKGPPRLAGAYEQYF,TGTGCCAGCAGCAAAGGACCCCCTCGACTAGCGGGGGCCTACGAGCAGTACTTC
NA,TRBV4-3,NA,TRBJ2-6,CASSQADTGANVLTF,TGCGCCAGCAGCCAAGCGGACACTGGGGCCAACGTCCTGACTTTC
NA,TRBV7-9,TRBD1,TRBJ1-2,CASSPGDRGLGYTF,TGTGCCAGCAGCCCGGGGGACAGGGGGCTTGGCTACACCTTC
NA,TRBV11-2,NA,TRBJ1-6,CASSRTVGDSPLHF,TGTGCCAGCAGCCGGACAGTCGGTGATTCACCCCTCCACTTT
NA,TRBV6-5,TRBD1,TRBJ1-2,CASSYSRDSHYGYTF,TGTGCCAGCAGTTACTCGAGGGACAGCCACTATGGCTACACCTTC
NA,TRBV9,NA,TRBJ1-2,CASSVSPLYTGGYTF,TGTGCCAGCAGCGTATCCCCCTTGTACACTGGCGGCTACACCTTC
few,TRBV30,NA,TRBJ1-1,CAWSGGTQAFF,TGTGCCTGGAGCGGGGGCACTCAAGCTTTCTTT
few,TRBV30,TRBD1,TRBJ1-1,CAWSVGSGGYQAFF,TGTGCCTGGAGTGTTGGTTCAGGGGGATATCAAGCTTTCTTT
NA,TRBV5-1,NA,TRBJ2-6,CASSSGNVLTF,TGCGCCAGCAGCTCCGGCAACGTCCTGACTTTC
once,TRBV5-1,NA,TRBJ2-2,CASTPQRGGNTGELFF,TGCGCCAGCACCCCCCAGAGGGGGGGGAACACCGGGGAGCTGTTTTTT
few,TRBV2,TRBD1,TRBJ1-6,CASSETGGSSPLHF,TGTGCCAGCAGTGAAACAGGGGGCAGTTCACCCCTCCACTTT